This T cell receptor (beta chain) comes out of a study of Ad26.COV2.S vaccination and SARS-CoV-2 variants. Profiled with immunoSEQ multiplex PCR; TCRdb holds only in-frame clones, not every one. The top ten clones hold approximately 5% of a sample with more than 300,000 clones, roughly 91% of them seen once. Described treatment: 19 received Ad26.COV2.S at low or high dose, single or two shots; roughly five received placebo; per-sample allocation not given. Vaccine and placebo recipients were sampled on day 63 after the first injection. Based in Boston, the donor was an adult of 18-55 years. Germline V lookup: CDR1 LGHDT, CDR2 YNNKEL (reference sequence). The CDR3 loop spans 14 amino acids. The trim removed 6 bases at V and 2 bases at J, leaving 6 bases unmatched.

This receptor was obtained from a person aged 18 to 59 who received the Ad26.COV2.S COVID-19 vaccine or a placebo. The rearrangement joins TRBV3-1 (or the pseudogene TRBV3-2) to TRBJ2-7; TRBD1 agrees at 8 bases. The source material was peripheral blood, sampled in a trial of Ad26.COV2.S vaccine versus placebo. Written as DNA, the CDR3 is TGTGCCAGCAGTCCAACGGGACAGGCCTACGAGCAGTACTTC. The encoded protein is CASSPTGQAYEQYF.